This is a list of T cell receptor beta chains from one sample in a study of blood T cell repertoires in COVID-19. The protocol was immunoSEQ multiplex PCR, while the TCRdb copy is restricted to in-frame clones and leaves out a portion. The data hold under 200,000 clones, with around 84% observed a single time. The sample consisted of PBMCs or T cells enriched from blood (not recorded which). The receptor source for this set is a man aged 50-60 years who had recovered from COVID-19. The CDR3 runs from the conserved cysteine through the conserved F or W. The order of the fields is J gene, clone size, V gene, D gene, CDR3 DNA, CDR3 protein. A D gene is named only where the DNA matches it firmly. The size of a clone is reported for some rows only, either as once, few or many, or as a class for expanded clones.

>TRBJ1-6|NA|TRBV7-6|TRBD1
TGTGCCAGCAGCTTAGGGGGACAGGGGGCGATATCACCCCTCCACTTT
CASSLGGQGAISPLHF
>TRBJ1-3|NA|TRBV19|NA
TGTGCCAGTAGTACCCACAGGGTTCGAGGAAACACCATATATTTT
CASSTHRVRGNTIYF
>TRBJ2-5|NA|TRBV7-3|TRBD1
TGTGCCAGCAGCCCCGCCGGACAGGGGGCGGTTTGGGAGACCCAGTACTTC
CASSPAGQGAVWETQYF
>TRBJ2-1|NA|TRBV6-2/TRBV6-3|TRBD1
TGTGCCAGCAGCCGCCAGGGACAGGTTTACAATGAGCAGTTCTTC
CASSRQGQVYNEQFF
>TRBJ1-1|NA|TRBV19|TRBD1
TGTGCCAGTAGTAAATCCCGGGACAGGGTAGGAAGGAACACTGAAGCTTTCTTT
CASSKSRDRVGRNTEAFF
>TRBJ1-1|once|TRBV3-1/TRBV3-2|NA
TGTGCCAGCAGCCAGGGTGCGGACACTGAAGCTTTCTTT
CASSQGADTEAFF
>TRBJ1-3|NA|TRBV5-4|NA
TGTGCCAGCAGCTTGGACGGGTTTGGAAACACCATATATTTT
CASSLDGFGNTIYF
>TRBJ1-4|NA|TRBV5-1|TRBD1
TGCGCCAGCAGCTCCCGGACAGGGAGAGATGAAAAACTGTTTTTT
CASSSRTGRDEKLFF
>TRBJ1-4|NA|TRBV11-2|TRBD1
TGTGCCAGCAGCCTTCGGACAGGGGGCTCGGCAACTAATGAAAAACTGTTTTTT
CASSLRTGGSATNEKLFF
>TRBJ1-4|NA|TRBV15|NA
TGTGCCACCAGCAGAGATCGGCGGGTGGCTAATGAAAAACTGTTTTTT
CATSRDRRVANEKLFF
>TRBJ2-6|NA|TRBV4-1|TRBD2
TGCGCCAGCAGCCAAGATCTGGCGGGGGGCCGCTCTGGGGCCAACGTCCTGACTTTC
CASSQDLAGGRSGANVLTF
>TRBJ1-5|NA|TRBV10-3|TRBD1
TGTGCCATCAGTGAGTCCGGGACAGGGTTGGGCAATCAGCCCCAGCATTTT
CAISESGTGLGNQPQHF
>TRBJ1-3|NA|TRBV30|TRBD1
TGTGCCTGGAGTGTAAGGACAGGGAAAAGCTCTGGAAACACCATATATTTT
CAWSVRTGKSSGNTIYF
>TRBJ1-4|NA|TRBV20-1|TRBD1
TGCAGTTCTACTGACAGGGCGCTCGGAAAACTGTTTTTT
CSSTDRALGKLFF
>TRBJ1-1|NA|TRBV7-2|NA
TGTGCCAGCAGCCCACCGGGCGGGTTAAACACTGAAGCTTTCTTT
CASSPPGGLNTEAFF
>TRBJ1-5|NA|TRBV2|NA
TGTGCCAGCAGGGCTCAGGGGACCAATCAGCCCCAGCATTTT
CASRAQGTNQPQHF
>TRBJ1-5|NA|TRBV19|NA
TGTGCCAGTAGTATAGTCCGGCGGCCCAAGGATCAGCCCCAGCATTTT
CASSIVRRPKDQPQHF
>TRBJ2-2|NA|TRBV7-7|NA
TGTGCTAGCAGCCTTACGGGGAGCACCGGGGAGCTGTTTTTT
CASSLTGSTGELFF
>TRBJ1-1|NA|TRBV30|NA
TGTGCCTGGAGTGTACAAGGGGTCCCTGAAGCTTTCTTT
CAWSVQGVPEAFF
>TRBJ2-3|NA|TRBV6-5|NA
TGTGCCAGCAGTTGGGCCAGGACAAGGGTCACAGATACGCAGTATTTT
CASSWARTRVTDTQYF
>TRBJ2-2|NA|TRBV27|TRBD2
TGTGCCAGCACCCTATGGGGGGGACTGAACACCGGGGAGCTGTTTTTT
CASTLWGGLNTGELFF
>TRBJ1-3|NA|TRBV15|NA
TGTGCCACCAGCAGAGATGGCGGGGTATCAGGAAACACCATATATTTT
CATSRDGGVSGNTIYF
>TRBJ1-2|once|TRBV6-5|TRBD1
TGTGCCAGCAGTTATACCGGACAGGGCTCTGGCTACACCTTC
CASSYTGQGSGYTF
>TRBJ1-5|NA|TRBV30|NA
TGTGCCTGGAGCGCAGGACAGCCTAGTCAGCCCCAGCATTTT
CAWSAGQPSQPQHF
>TRBJ1-1|NA|TRBV6-1|TRBD1
TGTGCCAGCAGTGTTGGGACAGGGGTGATGAACACTGAAGCTTTCTTT
CASSVGTGVMNTEAFF
>TRBJ1-2|NA|TRBV30|NA
TGTGCCTGGAGTACGTGGAGCCTTGGCAACTATGGCTACACCTTC
CAWSTWSLGNYGYTF
>TRBJ2-7|NA|TRBV21-1|NA
TGTGCCAGCAGCAAAAGGAGGGGACAGGGACTAATGTACGAGCAGTACTTC
CASSKRRGQGLMYEQYF
>TRBJ2-2|NA|TRBV18|NA
TGTGCCAGCTCACAAGCGGGCCTAACGAACACCGGGGAGCTGTTTTTT
CASSQAGLTNTGELFF
>TRBJ2-5|NA|TRBV10-3|TRBD2
TGTGCCATCAGCGCGGGGGGGAGTCAAGAGACCCAGTACTTC
CAISAGGSQETQYF
>TRBJ2-3|NA|TRBV6-4|TRBD2
TGTGCCAGCCAAAGAATGACTAGCAAAGCCCCCACAGATACGCAGTATTTT
CASQRMTSKAPTDTQYF
>TRBJ1-6|NA|TRBV14|TRBD1
TGTGCCAGCAGCCAAGAACCGGGACAGGGGTATTCACCCCTCCACTTT
CASSQEPGQGYSPLHF
>TRBJ2-7|NA|TRBV6-1|NA
TGTGCCAGCAGTGGACGCTCGAGGAGAACGACCTACGAGCAGTACTTC
CASSGRSRRTTYEQYF
>TRBJ2-7|NA|TRBV10-3|TRBD2
TGTGCCATCAGTGAGCCGGGGGGATTCTCCTACGAGCAGTACTTC
CAISEPGGFSYEQYF
>TRBJ2-7|NA|TRBV4-2|NA
TGTGCCAGCAGCCAAGATGCGGGCAGTAGAAGCTACGAGCAGTACTTC
CASSQDAGSRSYEQYF
>TRBJ1-1|NA|TRBV2|NA
TGTGCCAGCAGTCGGGGAGGGTCCACTGAAGCTTTCTTT
CASSRGGSTEAFF
>TRBJ1-1|NA|TRBV12-3/TRBV12-4|NA
TGTGCCAGCAGCACAGGGATTTTTACTGAAGCTTTCTTT
CASSTGIFTEAFF
>TRBJ1-6|NA|TRBV10-3|TRBD1
TGTGCCATCAGAAATGGAGAGACAGGGGATAATTCACCCCTCCACTTT
CAIRNGETGDNSPLHF
>TRBJ2-7|NA|TRBV19|TRBD2
TGTGCCAGTAGTATCCAGCGGGGGAGGAACTACGAGCAGTACTTC
CASSIQRGRNYEQYF
>TRBJ1-2|NA|TRBV15|NA
TGTGCCACCAGCAGAGATGGCATTAACTATGGCTACACCTTC
CATSRDGINYGYTF
>TRBJ1-6|NA|TRBV3-1/TRBV3-2|NA
TGTGCCAGCAGCCAAGTAAGGGCAGGGTCCTATAATTCACCCCTCCACTTT
CASSQVRAGSYNSPLHF
>TRBJ2-1|NA|TRBV11-3|TRBD1
TGTGCCAGCAGGAGAGGGACAGGTGAGGTTGAGCAGTTCTTC
CASRRGTGEVEQFF
>TRBJ2-3|NA|TRBV7-9|TRBD2
TGTGCCAGCAGCTTAGCATGGGGCGGGGGGAGCCCAGATACGCAGTATTTT
CASSLAWGGGSPDTQYF
>TRBJ1-3|NA|TRBV15|TRBD1
TGTGCCACCAGCGTGACAGGGGGAACGTCCTCTGGAAACACCATATATTTT
CATSVTGGTSSGNTIYF
>TRBJ2-3|NA|TRBV27|TRBD2
TGTGCCAGCAGACCCCGACTAGCGGGGGGCGGTACGCAGTATTTT
CASRPRLAGGGTQYF
>TRBJ2-5|NA|TRBV4-1|NA
TGCGCCAGCAGCCAAGACCGACGGGGGAGGGAGACCCAGTACTTC
CASSQDRRGRETQYF
>TRBJ1-3|NA|TRBV19|TRBD1
TGTGCCAGTAGTAATACAGGGGCTGGAAACACCATATATTTT
CASSNTGAGNTIYF
>TRBJ2-3|NA|TRBV4-2|TRBD2
TGTGCCAGCAGCCAAGAAGTTAGCGGGGTGCTAACGCAGTATTTT
CASSQEVSGVLTQYF